This entry features one T cell receptor (beta chain) sequence. This table comes from immunoSEQ multiplex PCR, and its TCRdb copy is limited to in-frame clones, with some not included. The data contain roughly 99,000 clones, approximately 89% of them singletons. These data originate in a study of blood T cell repertoires in COVID-19. The receptor's source is a man aged 50 to 59 with active or convalescent COVID-19. The sample was peripheral blood.

Written as DNA, the CDR3 is TGTGCCAGCAGGCACGACAGTAGGCAAGCCTACAATGAGCAGTTCTTC. Translated, it gives CASRHDSRQAYNEQFF. The rearrangement joins TRBV27 to TRBJ2-1; the D gene is possibly TRBD1 (5 bases). V lost 6 bases to trimming and J lost 2 bases, with 17 bases between them. The CDR3 covers 16 residues. Germline V gene sequence: CDR1 MNHEY, CDR2 SMNVEV (reference sequence).